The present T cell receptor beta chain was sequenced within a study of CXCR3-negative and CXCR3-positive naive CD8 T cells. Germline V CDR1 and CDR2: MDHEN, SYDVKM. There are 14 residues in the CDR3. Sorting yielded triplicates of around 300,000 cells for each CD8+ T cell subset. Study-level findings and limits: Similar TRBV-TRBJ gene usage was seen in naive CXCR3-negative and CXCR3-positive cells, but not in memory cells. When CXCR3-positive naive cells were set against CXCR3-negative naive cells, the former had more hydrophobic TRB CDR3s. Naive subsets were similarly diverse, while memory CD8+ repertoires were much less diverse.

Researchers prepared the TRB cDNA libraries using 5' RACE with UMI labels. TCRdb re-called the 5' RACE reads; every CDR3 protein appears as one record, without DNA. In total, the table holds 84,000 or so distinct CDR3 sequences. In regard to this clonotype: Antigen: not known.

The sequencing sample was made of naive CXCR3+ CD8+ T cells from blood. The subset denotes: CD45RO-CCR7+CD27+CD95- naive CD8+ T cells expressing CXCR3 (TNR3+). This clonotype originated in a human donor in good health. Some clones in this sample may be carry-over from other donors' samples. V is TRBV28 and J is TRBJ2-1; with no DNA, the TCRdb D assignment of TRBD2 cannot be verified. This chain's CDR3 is CASSPHGSHNEQFF.